The clone carrying this T cell receptor (beta chain) was observed once. A read error may be the cause here, since a much bigger clone is one base away. Additional DNA sequences in this sample encode the identical CDR3. This record comes from a study of shared clonotypes between healthy human individuals. This CDR3 region has 12 residues. CDR1 is KGHSH, CDR2 LQKENI, per germline. Trimming cost V 3 bases and J 3 bases, with 6 bases left between them. Using immunoSEQ multiplex PCR, the repertoire was profiled, and TCRdb retains in-frame clones only, with some absent. The table records nearly 1 million clones, over 75% of them present only once.

The sequenced sample was memory CD4+ T cells sorted from blood. Sample subset: CD45RA-negative fraction. This chain links TRBV18 with TRBJ2-7; D gene ambiguous. The sequence derives from a man aged 18 to 30 in good health. In DNA, the CDR3 is TGTGCCAGCTCACCCAACGGCTACGAGCAGTACTTC. Encoded protein: CASSPNGYEQYF.